These 14 T cell receptor beta chains came from one sample sequenced in a study of vaccination effects on CD4 cells after COVID-19. Sequencing was performed with immunoSEQ multiplex PCR; in TCRdb, only in-frame clones are kept and a portion is missing. The data contain 84,000 or so clones, around four fifths of them singletons. The antigens these receptors bind are not known. Ahead of sequencing, the ViraFEST assay grew antigen-specific CD4+ T cells using viral peptide pools. Having been cultured for 10 days, the cells underwent CD4+ T cell isolation. The cohort was immunized with two doses of either the BNT162b2 or mRNA-1273 vaccine. This specimen was CD4+ T cells from PBMCs cultured with HCoV-OC43 spike peptides, taken after COVID-19 vaccination. The subset here: HCoV-OC43 spike overlapping peptide pool stimulation. The receptors here all came from a human donor who received a COVID-19 vaccine.

This chain uses TRBV5-1 with TRBJ2-3; 12 bases line up with TRBD2. The CDR3 length is 16 residues. CDR1 and CDR2 from the germline V gene are SGHRS and YFSETQ. Losses at the gene ends were 1 base for V and 4 bases for J; bases not matched to a gene: 4. The CDR3 is CASSLPSGGAADTQYF. The CDR3 coding sequence is TGCGCCAGCAGCTTGCCTAGCGGGGGGGCCGCAGATACGCAGTATTTT.

The chain couples TRBV5-1 to TRBJ2-7; TRBD1 is a possible D gene (6 bases). Trimming stripped 1 base from V and 0 bases from J, with 17 bases between. Germline lookup yields CDR1 SGHRS and CDR2 YFSETQ. This CDR3 contains 17 residues. This CDR3 is CASSLRPGALSSYEQYV. The CDR3, as DNA: TGCGCCAGCAGCTTGCGGCCAGGGGCCTTGAGCTCCTACGAGCAGTACGTC.

The chain couples TRBV7-3 to TRBJ2-2; no definite D call. V was pared by 5 bases and J by 0 bases, with 16 bases between. Germline assignment: CDR1 SGHTA and CDR2 FQGTGA. The CDR3 sequence is 17 residues long. The CDR3: CASSPDFQAANTGELFF. In DNA form, the CDR3 reads TGTGCCAGCAGCCCAGATTTCCAGGCCGCGAACACCGGGGAGCTGTTTTTT. The entire variable domain, with the rest obtained from reference TRBV7-3 and TRBJ2-2, is as follows: GAGVSQTPSNKVTEKGKYVELRCDPISGHTALYWYRQSLGQGPEFLIYFQGTGAADDSGLPNDRFFAVRPEGSVSTLKIQRTERGDSAVYLCASSPDFQAANTGELFFGEGSRLTVL.

The J gene is TRBJ2-1, the V gene TRBV2, with D perhaps TRBD1 (7 bases). CDR1 is SNHLY and CDR2 is FYNNEI in the germline V gene. The CDR3 runs 14 residues. V gave up 6 bases and J gave up 8 bases, with 17 bases separating them. The CDR3: CASSRNQGGDEQFF. The CDR3 DNA reads TGTGCCAGCAGCCGAAATCAGGGGGGCGATGAGCAGTTCTTC.

The chain is built from TRBV6-2 or TRBV6-3 and TRBJ1-5, with D uncertain. Germline V lookup: CDR1 MNHEY, CDR2 SVGEGT. Trimming removed 2 bases from V and 7 bases from J, with 15 bases in between. CDR3 size: 15 residues. DNA of the CDR3: TGTGCCAGCAGTTACGCGACGGCCTTAGGGCAGCCCCAGCATTTT. This codes for CASSYATALGQPQHF.

V usage is TRBV2 and J usage is TRBJ1-5, with TRBD1 as a possible D gene (5 bases). Trimming stripped 4 bases from V and 9 bases from J, with 16 bases between. CDR3 length: 14 residues. Germline-derived CDR1 and CDR2 are SNHLY and FYNNEI. This CDR3 is CASSGRDSTRPQHF. In DNA form, the CDR3 reads TGTGCCAGCAGTGGCCGGGACTCAACACGGCCCCAGCATTTT. The variable domain in full, with the rest retrieved from reference TRBV2 and TRBJ1-5, is EPEVTQTPSHQVTQMGQEVILRCVPISNHLYFYWYRQILGQKVEFLVSFYNNEISEKSEIFDDQFSVERPDGSNFTLKIRSTKLEDSAMYFCASSGRDSTRPQHFGDGTRLSIL.

V usage is TRBV6-1 and J usage is TRBJ1-5; D call uncertain. The length of the CDR3 is 15 residues. Germline lookup yields CDR1 MNHNS and CDR2 SASEGT. V lost 3 bases, J lost 0 bases, and 9 bases lay in between. In DNA form, the CDR3 reads TGTGCCAGCAGTGAGCTCTACACTAGCAATCAGCCCCAGCATTTT. This encodes CASSELYTSNQPQHF.

The V and J genes are TRBV30 and TRBJ1-5; maybe TRBD1 (6 bases). The CDR3 has 13 amino acids. Trimming removed 2 bases from V and 5 bases from J, with 10 bases in between. Germline V CDR1 and CDR2: GTSNPN, SVGIG (reference sequence). CDR3 protein: CAWSIQGDQPQHF. CDR3 nucleotide sequence: TGTGCCTGGAGTATACAGGGCGATCAGCCCCAGCATTTT.

The rearrangement uses TRBV5-1 and TRBJ1-1, with D possibly matching TRBD1 (5 bases). Trimming removed 1 base from V and 0 bases from J, with 7 bases in between. Germline V CDR1 and CDR2: SGHRS, YFSETQ. The length of the CDR3 is 14 residues. This chain's CDR3 is CASSLTGLNTEAFF. For the CDR3, the DNA is TGCGCCAGCAGCTTGACAGGATTGAACACTGAAGCTTTCTTT.

This clone was seen more than once but under ten times. This chain uses TRBV3-1 (or the pseudogene TRBV3-2) with TRBJ1-2; 10 bases agree with TRBD1. The CDR3 spans 15 residues. V dropped 4 bases and J dropped 2; count of bases not matched to a gene: 4. The germline V gene encodes CDR1 LGHDT and CDR2 YNNKEL (reference sequence). The CDR3 reads CASSPRQGANYGYTF. In DNA form, the CDR3 reads TGTGCCAGCAGCCCACGACAGGGGGCCAACTATGGCTACACCTTC.

This clone was detected once. The rearrangement links TRBV27 to TRBJ2-7; the D gene could be TRBD1 or TRBD2 (5 bases each). Germline lookup yields CDR1 MNHEY and CDR2 SMNVEV (reference sequence). Trimming took 2 bases from V and 1 from J, leaving 9 bases between them. This CDR3 has 14 residues. The chain's CDR3 is CASSLREGSYEQYV. CDR3 in DNA: TGTGCCAGCAGTTTACGCGAGGGGTCCTACGAGCAGTACGTC.

This chain uses TRBV7-2 with TRBJ1-1; D is ambiguous. CDR1 is SGHTA, CDR2 FQGNSA, per germline. The V end lost 5 bases, the J end lost 3 bases, and 16 bases lay between the germline ends. The CDR3 has 15 residues. DNA of the CDR3: TGTGCCAGCAGCCCCCGTTTCGAAGCGGACACTGAAGCTTTCTTT. Amino acids: CASSPRFEADTEAFF.

The chain joins TRBV7-9 to TRBJ1-4; 7 bases are shared with TRBD1. The CDR3 runs to 15 residues. The germline V gene has CDR1 SEHNR and CDR2 FQNEAQ (reference sequence). J lost 6 bases, V lost 3 bases, and 7 bases had no gene match. CDR3 DNA sequence: TGTGCCAGCAGCTTGGGGGGGACAGTCTATGAAAAACTGTTTTTT. Translation: CASSLGGTVYEKLFF.

This clone is a singleton in its sample. This sequence joins TRBV30 and TRBJ1-2; D gene uncertain. The CDR3 sequence is 13 residues long. The germline CDR1 and CDR2 sequences are GTSNPN and SVGIG (reference sequence). V gave up 4 bases and J gave up 4 bases, with 13 bases separating them. The CDR3 sequence is CAWTGPLLYGYTF. The CDR3 nucleotides are TGTGCCTGGACAGGTCCCCTTCTCTATGGCTACACCTTC.